Shown below are 19 T cell receptor beta chains from a single sample sequenced in a study of T cell repertoires in ileal Crohn's disease. The time point was: proximal margin of the surgical specimen (macroscopically non-inflamed). Sequenced by immunoSEQ multiplex PCR; TCRdb stores in-frame clones only, minus some. The data hold 6,500 or so clones, with around 69% observed a single time. The source material was ileal tissue. Receptors were obtained from an adult with Crohn's disease.

This sequence joins TRBV5-1 and TRBJ2-7, with D unresolved. Trimming cost V 5 bases and J 0 bases, with 18 bases left between them. The germline CDR1 and CDR2 sequences are SGHRS and YFSETQ. This CDR3 has 16 amino acids. CDR3 sequence: CASSLAAQATSYEQYF. CDR3 nucleotide sequence: TGCGCCAGCAGTCTTGCAGCCCAGGCGACCTCCTACGAGCAGTACTTC.

The chain carries TRBV19 and TRBJ2-7; 8 bases fit TRBD2. In germline, CDR1 is LNHDA, CDR2 SQIVND (reference sequence). The CDR3 loop spans 14 amino acids. J was trimmed by 5 bases and V by 5 bases; bases with no gene match: 8. In DNA form, the CDR3 reads TGTGCCAGTAGTCGGGGACTAGGAGTCGACGAGCAGTACTTC. Protein sequence: CASSRGLGVDEQYF. Full variable domain (remainder filled in from reference TRBV19 and TRBJ2-7): DGGITQSPKYLFRKEGQNVTLSCEQNLNHDAMYWYRQDPGQGLRLIYYSQIVNDFQKGDIAEGYSVSREKKESFPLTVTSAQKNPTAFYLCASSRGLGVDEQYFGPGTRLTVT.

The J gene is TRBJ1-2, the V gene TRBV20-1; D remains ambiguous. The germline gives CDR1 DFQATT, CDR2 SNEGSKA (reference sequence). Trimming took 7 bases from V and 11 from J, leaving 17 bases between them. CDR3 length: 11 residues. CDR3 in DNA: TGCAGTGTTCTGGAACGGGGTGCTTACACCTTC. Translating gives CSVLERGAYTF.

The chain uses TRBV2 and TRBJ1-2; tentatively, D is TRBD1 (5 bases). Germline V gene lookup returns CDR1 SNHLY and CDR2 FYNNEI. CDR3 length: 15 amino acids. Trimming stripped 6 bases from V and 0 bases from J, with 14 bases between. CDR3 DNA: TGTGCCAGCAGAGGGGAGGCGGCCGCTAACTATGGCTACACCTTC. It yields the protein CASRGEAAANYGYTF.

The chain carries TRBV6-1 and TRBJ2-1; 9 nucleotides align to TRBD1. Germline V gene sequence: CDR1 MNHNS, CDR2 SASEGT. The CDR3 is 13 amino acids. As DNA, the CDR3 is TGTGCAGGGGGTACAGGGGGCTGGAATGAGCAGTTCTTC. It yields the protein CAGGTGGWNEQFF.

This clone was detected a few times. The chain links TRBV6-5 to TRBJ2-7; 7 nucleotides match TRBD1. The CDR3 extends over 14 amino acids. Trimming cost V 7 bases and J 1 base; bases outside gene matches: 7. Germline V lookup: CDR1 MNHEY, CDR2 SVGAGI. The CDR3 DNA reads TGTGCCAGCACCCAAGGGGGCAAATCCTACGAGCAGTACTTC. This codes for CASTQGGKSYEQYF.

The chain joins TRBV19 to TRBJ1-1, with D possibly matching TRBD1 (5 bases). Trimming cost V 3 bases and J 3 bases, with 8 bases left between them. Germline CDR1 and CDR2: LNHDA and SQIVND (reference sequence). The CDR3 is 13 amino acids. CDR3 region: CASSMKGDTEAFF. CDR3 coding DNA: TGTGCCAGTAGTATGAAAGGGGACACTGAAGCTTTCTTT.

V and J are TRBV27 and TRBJ1-1; D is ambiguous. Germline CDR1 and CDR2: MNHEY and SMNVEV (reference sequence). V was clipped by 0 bases and J by 5 bases, with 10 bases between them. CDR3 length equals 14 residues. CDR3 nucleotide sequence: TGTGCCAGCAGTTTATCCAACGGTGGGACTGAAGCTTTCTTT. Translated, it gives CASSLSNGGTEAFF.

The gene calls are TRBV19 and TRBJ1-1, with D perhaps matching TRBD1 (6 bases). The CDR3 sequence is 15 residues long. V was pared by 4 bases and J by 4 bases, with 16 bases between. In germline, CDR1 is LNHDA, CDR2 SQIVND (reference sequence). CDR3 bases: TGTGCCAGTAGTAGCAGGGGAGATCTGTTCACTGAAGCTTTCTTT. Translated: CASSSRGDLFTEAFF.

The chain couples TRBV28 to TRBJ2-2; 7 nucleotides align to TRBD1. Germline CDR1 reads MDHEN; CDR2 reads SYDVKM. Trimming cost V 5 bases and J 4 bases; bases outside gene matches: 7. The CDR3 sequence is 15 residues long. The chain's CDR3 is CASSTRQGRTGELFF. DNA of the CDR3: TGTGCCAGCAGTACTAGACAGGGCCGCACCGGGGAGCTGTTTTTT.

The chain links TRBV27 to TRBJ2-5; D is undetermined. Germline V gene lookup returns CDR1 MNHEY and CDR2 SMNVEV (reference sequence). V lost 0 bases and J 0 bases, leaving 8 bases between the germline ends. There are 15 residues in the CDR3. DNA of the CDR3: TGTGCCAGCAGTTTATCAACCTTGTACCAAGAGACCCAGTACTTC. The encoded protein is CASSLSTLYQETQYF.

The gene calls are TRBV7-2 and TRBJ2-7; either TRBD1 or TRBD2 may supply D (5 bases each). V was clipped by 1 base and J by 5 bases, with 15 bases between them. This CDR3 spans 15 amino acids. Germline V CDR1 and CDR2: SGHTA, FQGNSA. The CDR3 loop reads CASSLEGARANEQYF. DNA of the CDR3: TGTGCCAGCAGCTTAGAGGGAGCCAGGGCGAACGAGCAGTACTTC. Full variable domain (rest looked up from reference TRBV7-2 and TRBJ2-7): GAGVSQSPSNKVTEKGKDVELRCDPISGHTALYWYRQSLGQGLEFLIYFQGNSAPDKSGLPSDRFSAERTGGSVSTLTIQRTQQEDSAVYLCASSLEGARANEQYFGPGTRLTVT.

The J gene is TRBJ2-1, the V gene TRBV13, with D possibly TRBD1 on 6 matching bases. The CDR3 is 15 amino acids. Germline V lookup: CDR1 PRHDT, CDR2 FYEKMQ (reference sequence). With 0 bases removed from V and 6 bases from J, the gap between germline ends came to 12 bases. The CDR3 bases are TGTGCCAGCAGCTTAGGTGACAGGTTCCCCAATGAGCAGTTCTTC. Amino acid sequence: CASSLGDRFPNEQFF. Filled out from reference TRBV13 and TRBJ2-1, the complete variable domain reads AAGVIQSPRHLIKEKRETATLKCYPIPRHDTVYWYQQGPGQDPQFLISFYEKMQSDKGSIPDRFSAQQFSDYHSELNMSSLELGDSALYFCASSLGDRFPNEQFFGPGTRLTVL.

The chain carries TRBV5-1 and TRBJ1-4, with D hard to call. Germline CDR1 SGHRS, CDR2 YFSETQ. The CDR3 runs 14 residues. The V end was cut by 1 base, the J end by 2 bases, with 6 bases between. CDR3 DNA sequence: TGCGCCAGCAGCTTGACGGGGACTAATGAAAAACTGTTTTTT. Residues: CASSLTGTNEKLFF.

V gene TRBV14 combines with J gene TRBJ1-3; D call uncertain. V lost 0 bases and J lost 0, with 15 bases in between. This CDR3 spans 18 amino acids. The germline V gene encodes CDR1 SGHDN and CDR2 FVKESK. The CDR3 bases are TGTGCCAGCAGCCAAGAACGTGGAGGGCATAGCTCTGGAAACACCATATATTTT. It is translated as CASSQERGGHSSGNTIYF.

In its sample, this clone was seen once. The chain links TRBV27 to TRBJ2-5; 8 positions agree with TRBD2. The CDR3 contains 21 residues. Germline V gene lookup returns CDR1 MNHEY and CDR2 SMNVEV (reference sequence). The ends lost 3 bases at V and 3 bases at J; junction bases unmatched: 24. The CDR3 here is CASSFWLAGAPMLTFKETQYF. In DNA form, the CDR3 reads TGTGCCAGCAGTTTTTGGCTAGCGGGCGCTCCCATGTTGACGTTTAAAGAGACCCAGTACTTC.

This clone was counted only a few times. This chain uses TRBV30 with TRBJ2-3; the D is unclear. This CDR3 region has 13 residues. Trimming stripped 4 bases from V and 2 bases from J, with 10 bases between. The V gene's germline CDR1 is GTSNPN and CDR2 SVGIG (reference sequence). This CDR3 reads CAWNMGFTDTQYF. DNA of the CDR3: TGTGCCTGGAATATGGGGTTCACAGATACGCAGTATTTT.

This clone was observed a few times. The chain recombines TRBV28 with TRBJ1-1, with a tentative D call TRBD1 (5 bases). Germline V gene data show CDR1 as MDHEN and CDR2 as SYDVKM. The CDR3 has 12 amino acids. V was pared by 4 bases and J by 5 bases, with 8 bases between. DNA of the CDR3: TGTGCCAGCAGTTCCCAGGGAACTGAAGCTTTCTTT. Translation: CASSSQGTEAFF.

This sequence joins TRBV2 and TRBJ2-1; D not certain. The CDR3 totals 14 residues. Trimming removed 5 bases from V and 0 bases from J, with 8 bases in between. Germline CDR1 reads SNHLY; CDR2 reads FYNNEI. The CDR3 is CASSRALSYNEQFF. Written as DNA, the CDR3 is TGTGCCAGCAGTAGGGCCCTCTCCTACAATGAGCAGTTCTTC.